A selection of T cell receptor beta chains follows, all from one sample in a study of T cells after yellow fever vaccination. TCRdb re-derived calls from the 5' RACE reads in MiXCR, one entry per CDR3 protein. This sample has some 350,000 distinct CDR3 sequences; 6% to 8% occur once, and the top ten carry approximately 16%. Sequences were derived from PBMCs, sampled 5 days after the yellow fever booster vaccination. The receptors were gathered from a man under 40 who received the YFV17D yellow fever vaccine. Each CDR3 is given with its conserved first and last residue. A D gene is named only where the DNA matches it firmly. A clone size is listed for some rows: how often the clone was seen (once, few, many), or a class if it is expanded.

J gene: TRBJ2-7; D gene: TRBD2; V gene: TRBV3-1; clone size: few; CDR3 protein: CASSNIAGAYEQYF; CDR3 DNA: TGTGCCAGCAGCAATATAGCGGGAGCCTACGAGCAGTACTTC
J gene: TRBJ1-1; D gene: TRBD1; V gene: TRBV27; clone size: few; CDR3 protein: CASSFQGATEAFF; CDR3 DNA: TGTGCCAGCAGTTTTCAGGGGGCCACTGAAGCTTTCTTT
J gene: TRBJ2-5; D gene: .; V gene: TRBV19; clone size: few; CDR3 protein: CASNLGGGEETQYF; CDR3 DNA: TGTGCCAGTAACCTCGGCGGAGGGGAAGAGACCCAGTACTTC
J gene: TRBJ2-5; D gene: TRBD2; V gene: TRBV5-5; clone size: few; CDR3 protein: CASSYGTKEETQYF; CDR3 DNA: TGTGCCAGCAGCTACGGGACTAAAGAAGAGACCCAGTACTTC
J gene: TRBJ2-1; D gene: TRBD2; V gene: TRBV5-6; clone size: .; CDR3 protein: CASSPRTSGRGSSYNEQFF; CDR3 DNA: TGTGCCAGCAGCCCCCGGACTAGCGGGAGGGGCAGCTCCTACAATGAGCAGTTCTTC
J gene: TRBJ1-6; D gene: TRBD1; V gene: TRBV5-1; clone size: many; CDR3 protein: CASSFGTENSPLHF; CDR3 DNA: TGCGCCAGCAGCTTTGGGACAGAGAATTCACCCCTCCACTTT
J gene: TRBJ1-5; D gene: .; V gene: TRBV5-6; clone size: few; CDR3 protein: CASSLMGGSQPQHF; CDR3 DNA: TGTGCCAGCAGCTTGATGGGTGGGAGTCAGCCCCAGCATTTT
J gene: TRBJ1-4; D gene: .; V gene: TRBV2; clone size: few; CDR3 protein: CASNPDPRDEKLFF; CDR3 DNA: TGTGCCAGCAATCCGGACCCGAGGGACGAAAAACTGTTTTTT
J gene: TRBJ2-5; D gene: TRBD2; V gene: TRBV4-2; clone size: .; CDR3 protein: CASSQGVLAAYQETQYF; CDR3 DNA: TGTGCCAGCAGCCAAGGGGTCCTAGCGGCGTACCAAGAGACCCAGTACTTC
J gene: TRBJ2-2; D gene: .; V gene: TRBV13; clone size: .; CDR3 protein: CASSHRQNTGELFF; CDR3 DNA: TGTGCCAGCAGCCACCGACAGAACACCGGGGAGCTGTTTTTT
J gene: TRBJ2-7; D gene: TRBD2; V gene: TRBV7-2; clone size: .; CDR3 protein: CASSSGLDLYF; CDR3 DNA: TGTGCCAGCAGCTCGGGACTAGATCTGTACTTC
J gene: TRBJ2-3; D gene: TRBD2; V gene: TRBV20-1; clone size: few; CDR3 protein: CSARKTSGYSTDTQYF; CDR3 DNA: TGCAGTGCTAGAAAGACTAGCGGGTATAGCACAGATACGCAGTATTTT
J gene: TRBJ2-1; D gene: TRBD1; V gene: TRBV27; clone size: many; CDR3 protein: CASTVDRGPYNEQFF; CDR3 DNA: TGTGCCAGCACCGTTGACAGGGGTCCCTACAATGAGCAGTTCTTC
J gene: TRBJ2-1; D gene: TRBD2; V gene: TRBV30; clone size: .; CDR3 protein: CAWILAGGNNEQFF; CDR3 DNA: TGTGCCTGGATCCTAGCGGGAGGGAACAATGAGCAGTTCTTC
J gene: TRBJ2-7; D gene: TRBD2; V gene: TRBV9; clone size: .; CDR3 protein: CASSVDAGVAYEQYF; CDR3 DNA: TGTGCCAGCAGCGTAGATGCGGGAGTGGCCTACGAGCAGTACTTC
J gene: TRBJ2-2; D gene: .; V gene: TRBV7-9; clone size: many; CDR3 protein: CASSPPRVGTGELFF; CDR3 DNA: TGTGCCAGCAGTCCCCCCCGGGTTGGGACCGGGGAGCTGTTTTTT
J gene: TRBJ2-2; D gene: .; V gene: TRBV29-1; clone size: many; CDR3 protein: CSVVTSANTGELFF; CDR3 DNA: TGCAGCGTTGTAACGAGCGCGAACACCGGGGAGCTGTTTTTT
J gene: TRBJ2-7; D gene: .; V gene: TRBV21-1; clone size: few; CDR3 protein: CASSMSTSGDTYEQYF; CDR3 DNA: TGTGCCAGCAGCATGTCGACTAGCGGGGATACCTACGAGCAGTACTTC
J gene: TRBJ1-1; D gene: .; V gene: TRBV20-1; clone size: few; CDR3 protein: CSASRGNTEAFF; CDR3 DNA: TGCAGTGCTAGCAGAGGGAACACTGAAGCTTTCTTT
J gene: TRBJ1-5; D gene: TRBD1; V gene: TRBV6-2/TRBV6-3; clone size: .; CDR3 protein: CASSYTGQARGSNQPQHF; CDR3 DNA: TGTGCCAGCAGTTATACCGGACAGGCCCGGGGTAGCAATCAGCCCCAGCATTTT
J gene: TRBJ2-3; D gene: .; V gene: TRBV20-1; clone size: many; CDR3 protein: CSASQATESTDTQYF; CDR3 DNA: TGCAGTGCTAGTCAGGCCACTGAGAGCACAGATACGCAGTATTTT
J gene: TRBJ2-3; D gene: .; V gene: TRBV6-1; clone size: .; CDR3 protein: CASSGAVTDTQYF; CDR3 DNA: TGTGCCAGCAGTGGAGCGGTCACAGATACGCAGTATTTT
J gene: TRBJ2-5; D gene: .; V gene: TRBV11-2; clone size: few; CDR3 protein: CASSSGAAQRGETQYF; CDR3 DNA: TGTGCCAGCAGTTCAGGGGCTGCCCAGCGGGGAGAGACCCAGTACTTC
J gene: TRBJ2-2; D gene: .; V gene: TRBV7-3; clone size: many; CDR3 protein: CASSLRGIGAGELFF; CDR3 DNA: TGTGCCAGCAGCTTAAGGGGGATCGGGGCCGGGGAGCTGTTTTTT
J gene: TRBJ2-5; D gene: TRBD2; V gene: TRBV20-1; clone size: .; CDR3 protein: CSARGTSGSYQTQYF; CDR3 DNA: TGCAGTGCTAGGGGGACTAGCGGGAGCTACCAGACCCAGTACTTC
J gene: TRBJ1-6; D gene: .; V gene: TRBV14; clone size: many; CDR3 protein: CASSRPRGSDYNSPLHF; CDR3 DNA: TGTGCCAGCAGCCGCCCTAGGGGGAGTGACTATAATTCACCCCTCCACTTT
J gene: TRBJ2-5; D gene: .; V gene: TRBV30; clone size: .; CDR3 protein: CAWNRQGVQETQYF; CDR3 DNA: TGTGCCTGGAATAGGCAGGGAGTACAAGAGACCCAGTACTTC
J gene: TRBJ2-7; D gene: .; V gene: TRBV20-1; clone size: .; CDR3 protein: CSARHGSRYEQYF; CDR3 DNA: TGCAGTGCTCGTCACGGGAGTAGGTACGAGCAGTACTTC
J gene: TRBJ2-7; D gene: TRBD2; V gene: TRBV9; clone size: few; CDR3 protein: CASSVEASGNLDEQYF; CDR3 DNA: TGTGCCAGCAGCGTAGAGGCTAGCGGGAACCTGGACGAGCAGTACTTC
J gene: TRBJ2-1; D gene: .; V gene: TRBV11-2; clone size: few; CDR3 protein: CASSLGGAGIFNEQFF; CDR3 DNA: TGTGCCAGCAGCTTAGGCGGGGCAGGGATTTTCAATGAGCAGTTCTTC
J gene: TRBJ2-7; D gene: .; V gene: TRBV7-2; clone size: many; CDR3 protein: CASSPGGGTLTYEQYF; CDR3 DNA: TGTGCCAGCAGCCCTGGGGGCGGGACACTAACCTACGAGCAGTACTTC
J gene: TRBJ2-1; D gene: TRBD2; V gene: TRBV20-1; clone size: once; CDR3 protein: CSARDLLAGAYNEHFF; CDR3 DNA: TGCAGTGCTAGAGATCTCCTCGCGGGAGCCTACAATGAGCACTTCTTC
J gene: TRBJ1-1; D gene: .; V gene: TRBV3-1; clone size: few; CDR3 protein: CASSPPFNTEAFF; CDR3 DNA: TGTGCCAGCAGCCCTCCATTTAACACTGAAGCTTTCTTT
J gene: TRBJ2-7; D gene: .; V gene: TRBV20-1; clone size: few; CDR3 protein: CSANTGTSYEQYF; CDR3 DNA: TGCAGTGCTAATACCGGAACCTCCTACGAGCAGTACTTC
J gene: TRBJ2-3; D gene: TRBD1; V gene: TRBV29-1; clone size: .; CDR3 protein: CSVARQGGTDTQYF; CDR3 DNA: TGCAGCGTCGCTAGACAGGGCGGCACAGATACGCAGTATTTT
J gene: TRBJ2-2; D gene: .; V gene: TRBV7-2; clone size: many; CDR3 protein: CASSPPYHTGELFF; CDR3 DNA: TGTGCCAGCAGCCCCCCCTACCACACCGGGGAGCTGTTTTTT
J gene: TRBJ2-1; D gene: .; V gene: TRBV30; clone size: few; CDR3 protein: CAWSPYNEQFF; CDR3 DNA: TGTGCCTGGAGTCCGTACAATGAGCAGTTCTTC
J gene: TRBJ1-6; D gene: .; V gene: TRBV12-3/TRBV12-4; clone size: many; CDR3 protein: CASSKEGGTLHF; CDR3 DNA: TGTGCCAGCAGCAAAGAAGGGGGAACCCTCCACTTT
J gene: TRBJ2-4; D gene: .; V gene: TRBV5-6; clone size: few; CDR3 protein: CASSLVGAKNIQYF; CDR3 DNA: TGTGCCAGCAGCTTAGTGGGAGCCAAAAACATTCAGTACTTC
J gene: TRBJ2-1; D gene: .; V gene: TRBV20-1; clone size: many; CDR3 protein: CSARDLGGHYNEQFF; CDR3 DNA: TGCAGTGCTAGAGATCTTGGGGGGCATTACAATGAGCAGTTCTTC
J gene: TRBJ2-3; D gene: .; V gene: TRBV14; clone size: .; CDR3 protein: CASSQALEGTQYF; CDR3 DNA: TGTGCCAGCAGCCAGGCCCTGGAGGGCACGCAGTATTTT
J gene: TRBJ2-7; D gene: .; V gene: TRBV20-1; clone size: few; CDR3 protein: CSAGARDQYF; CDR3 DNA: TGCAGTGCTGGGGCGAGGGATCAGTACTTC
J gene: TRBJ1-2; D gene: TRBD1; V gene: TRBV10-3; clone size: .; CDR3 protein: CAISDGQDPNYGYTF; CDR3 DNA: TGTGCCATCAGTGATGGACAGGACCCTAACTATGGCTACACCTTC
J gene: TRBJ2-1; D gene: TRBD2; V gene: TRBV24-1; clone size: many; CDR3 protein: CATPRLAGDVNNEQFF; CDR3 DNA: TGTGCCACCCCCCGACTAGCGGGAGATGTGAACAATGAGCAGTTCTTC
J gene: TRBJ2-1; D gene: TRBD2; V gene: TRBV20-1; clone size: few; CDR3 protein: CSATSDGTWAGGPLYNEQFF; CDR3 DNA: TGCAGTGCGACTTCAGACGGCACTTGGGCGGGGGGGCCCCTCTACAATGAGCAGTTCTTC
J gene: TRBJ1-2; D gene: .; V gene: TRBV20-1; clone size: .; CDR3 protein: CSNDGVYGYTF; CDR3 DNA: TGCAGTAATGACGGCGTCTATGGCTACACCTTC